The 26 T cell receptor beta chains presented below share a single source sample, sequenced in a study of early T cells in non-severe SARS-CoV-2 infection. TCRdb re-called the 5' RACE reads through MiXCR, storing one row per CDR3 protein. The sample carries 100,000 to 140,000 distinct CDR3 sequences, 11% recorded once. The sample consisted of whole blood. These receptors were taken from an adult who was a healthcare worker with PCR-confirmed SARS-CoV-2 infection or an uninfected control (not recorded which).

This clonotype appeared once. The chain has TRBV20-1 and TRBJ1-1; D perhaps matches TRBD1 (6 bases). In germline, CDR1 is DFQATT, CDR2 SNEGSKA (reference sequence). Trimming took 5 bases from V and 6 from J, leaving 16 bases between them. The CDR3 has 13 residues. The CDR3 spells CSALQGFYSEAFF. The DNA of the CDR3 is TGCAGTGCTCTACAGGGTTTTTACTCTGAAGCTTTCTTT.

This clonotype was seen repeatedly, ten times or more. The chain links TRBV28 to TRBJ2-7; the match to TRBD1 covers 8 bases. The CDR3 runs to 16 residues. Trimming took 6 bases from V and 2 from J; bases not matched to a gene: 12. Germline loops: CDR1 MDHEN, CDR2 SYDVKM. The CDR3 DNA follows: TGTGCCAGCAGCCAGGATTCGACAGGGGTGGCCTACGAGCAGTACTTC. Protein: CASSQDSTGVAYEQYF.

This clonotype occurred once. Since a much larger clone is just one base distant, this may be a read error. The genes are TRBV20-1 and TRBJ2-7; unclear D gene. The CDR3 loop spans 13 amino acids. Germline V lookup: CDR1 DFQATT, CDR2 SNEGSKA (reference sequence). CDR3 sequence: CSVLEQSSYERYF. DNA for the CDR3: TGCAGTGTGCTGGAGCAAAGCTCCTACGAGCGGTACTTC.

This clonotype appeared many times. The gene calls are TRBV6-4 and TRBJ2-2, with D possibly TRBD1 on 5 matching bases. The germline V and J ends were trimmed by 4 bases and 7 bases, with 13 bases remaining between them. The CDR3 sequence is 14 residues long. Germline V gives CDR1 MRHNA, CDR2 SNTAGT. As DNA, the CDR3 is TGTGCCAGCAGTGTCGAACCCCAGGGCGGGGAGCTGTTTTTT. It is translated as CASSVEPQGGELFF.

This clonotype was counted ten times or more. The genes are TRBV14 and TRBJ2-1, with 12 positions matching TRBD2. Germline lookup yields CDR1 SGHDN and CDR2 FVKESK. This CDR3 region has 17 residues. V shed 1 base and J 9 bases; nucleotides not matched to a gene: 10. The CDR3 protein is CASSQVPLAGGRSEQFF. The CDR3 DNA reads as TGTGCCAGCAGCCAAGTCCCTCTAGCGGGAGGGCGGAGTGAGCAGTTCTTC.

The rearrangement links TRBV11-2 to TRBJ2-2; TRBD2 matches 7 bases. Losses at the gene ends were 8 bases for V and 9 bases for J; bases not matched to a gene: 6. Germline V gene data show CDR1 as SGHAT and CDR2 as FQNNGV. The CDR3 extends over 12 amino acids. This CDR3 reads CASLGGYRELFF. Here the CDR3 DNA reads TGTGCCAGCTTGGGGGGGTACCGGGAGCTGTTTTTT. Filled out from reference TRBV11-2 and TRBJ2-2, the complete variable domain reads EAGVAQSPRYKIIEKRQSVAFWCNPISGHATLYWYQQILGQGPKLLIQFQNNGVVDDSQLPKDRFSAERLKGVDSTLKIQPAKLEDSAVYLCASLGGYRELFFGEGSRLTVL.

This clonotype was found a few times. V is TRBV4-2 and J is TRBJ1-3, with D unclear. The CDR3 covers 14 residues. Germline V CDR1 and CDR2: LGHNA, YNFKEQ. V dropped 2 bases and J dropped 2 bases, with 7 bases sitting between them. This CDR3 reads CASSQWGTGNTIYF. CDR3 coding DNA: TGTGCCAGCAGCCAATGGGGTACTGGAAACACCATATATTTT.

This clonotype was counted ten times or more. V and J are TRBV24-1 and TRBJ2-2; D not resolved. Germline CDR1 and CDR2: KGHDR and SFDVKD. Trimming left V 4 bases short and J 6 bases short, with 17 bases between. The CDR3 extends over 16 amino acids. The CDR3 DNA reads as TGTGCCACCAGTGAGTGGGGATCGGATAGGGCCGGGGAGCTGTTTTTT. Translated, it gives CATSEWGSDRAGELFF.

CDR3 sequence: CASRPGAGAYEQYF. The CDR3 DNA follows: TGTGCCAGCAGACCAGGGGCAGGGGCCTACGAGCAGTACTTC. The genes are TRBV6-8 and TRBJ2-7, with a possible D match to TRBD1 (6 bases). V lost 6 bases, J lost 2 bases, and 14 bases lay in between. Per germline, CDR1 MNHGY and CDR2 SAAAGT. The CDR3 length is 14 residues.

This clonotype was seen a few times. This chain links TRBV7-9 with TRBJ1-1; weak D call: TRBD1 (6 bases). This CDR3 contains 14 residues. The germline V gene encodes CDR1 SEHNR and CDR2 FQNEAQ (reference sequence). V lost 5 bases, J lost 4 bases, and 14 bases lay in between. CDR3 sequence: CASSGGPRSTEAFF. The CDR3 DNA sequence: TGTGCCAGCAGCGGGGGGCCGAGGAGCACTGAAGCTTTCTTT.

About this clonotype: Relative to the germline gene, one junction end is altered; a read error may explain this. The rearrangement joins TRBV6-5 to TRBJ1-3; 8 positions match TRBD1. Per germline, CDR1 MNHEY and CDR2 SVGAGI. The CDR3 loop spans 15 amino acids. CDR3 residues: CASSPDRDSENTIYF. CDR3 DNA: TGTGCCAGCAGTCCGGACAGGGACTCTGAAAACACCATATATTTT.

This clonotype was counted between two and nine times. CDR3 sequence: CASSLQAGAYEQYF. The CDR3 nucleotides read TGTGCCAGCAGTTTACAGGCCGGTGCCTACGAGCAGTACTTC. The chain has TRBV27 and TRBJ2-7, with D unresolved. V lost 2 bases and J lost 2, with 10 bases in between. Germline values: CDR1 MNHEY, CDR2 SMNVEV (reference sequence). The CDR3 totals 14 residues.

The genes are TRBV6-6 and TRBJ2-1; 9 nucleotides align to TRBD1. The germline V gene has CDR1 MNHNY and CDR2 SVGAGI (reference sequence). V shed 5 bases, J shed 7 bases, and the junction held 12 bases outside the gene matches. This CDR3 is built from 16 residues. CDR3 nucleotide sequence: TGTGCCAGCAGTCTTCCCGGGACAGGGAGGTGGAATGAGCAGTTCTTC. Translating gives CASSLPGTGRWNEQFF.

This rearrangement joins TRBV9 to TRBJ1-4; TRBD1 aligns across 11 bases. J lost 6 bases, V lost 5 bases, and 0 bases had no gene match. Germline CDR1 and CDR2: SGDLS and YYNGEE. The CDR3 covers 13 residues. The CDR3, as DNA: TGTGCCAGCAGGGGACAGGGGGATGAAAAACTGTTTTTT. This codes for CASRGQGDEKLFF. Full variable domain (rest looked up from reference TRBV9 and TRBJ1-4): DSGVTQTPKHLITATGQRVTLRCSPRSGDLSVYWYQQSLDQGLQFLIQYYNGEERAKGNILERFSAQQFPDLHSELNLSSLELGDSALYFCASRGQGDEKLFFGSGTQLSVL.

The chain joins TRBV5-5 to TRBJ2-5; D gene unclear. CDR3 size: 13 residues. CDR1 and CDR2 (germline): SGHKS, YYEKEE (reference sequence). V was pared by 0 bases and J by 5 bases, with 8 bases between. The CDR3 reads CASSLGSRETQYF. In DNA, the CDR3 is TGTGCCAGCAGCTTGGGTAGCCGGGAGACCCAGTACTTC.

This clonotype was recorded at least ten times. In nucleotides, the CDR3 is TGCAGTGCCCCCCCCCTAGGGCAGTTTAGCAATCAGCCCCAGCATTTT. Translated: CSAPPLGQFSNQPQHF. The chain links TRBV20-1 to TRBJ1-5, with D unresolved. V was pared by 6 bases and J by 0 bases, with 18 bases between. Germline-derived CDR1 and CDR2 are DFQATT and SNEGSKA (reference sequence). CDR3 length: 16 residues.

This clonotype was counted between two and nine times. The J gene is TRBJ2-5, the V gene TRBV20-1; D remains ambiguous. Deletions cut 2 bases from V and 7 bases from J, with 8 bases between. The CDR3 is made up of 11 amino acids. Per germline, CDR1 DFQATT and CDR2 SNEGSKA (reference sequence). CDR3 DNA sequence: TGCAGTGCTAGAATTGGTGGGACCCAGTACTTC. Protein product: CSARIGGTQYF.

This clonotype has more than one count but fewer than ten. V is TRBV29-1 and J is TRBJ2-7; tentative D call: TRBD1 (6 bases). Trimming pared 6 bases from V and 2 bases from J, leaving 8 bases between. Per germline, CDR1 SQVTM and CDR2 ANQGSEA. The CDR3 spans 11 residues. The CDR3 region is CSVTGPYEQYF. The CDR3 DNA sequence: TGCAGCGTGACAGGTCCCTACGAGCAGTACTTC.

This clonotype was detected many times. V usage is TRBV5-1 and J usage is TRBJ2-3; 10 nucleotides match TRBD2. Germline V lookup: CDR1 SGHRS, CDR2 YFSETQ. The CDR3 is 15 residues long. The trim removed 0 bases at V and 6 bases at J, leaving 4 bases unmatched. In nucleotides, the CDR3 is TGCGCCAGCAGCTTGGATCCTAGCGGGAGTGATACGCAGTATTTT. Its translation: CASSLDPSGSDTQYF.

The chain recombines TRBV28 with TRBJ2-2; D may be TRBD1 or TRBD2 (5 bases each). V was pared by 8 bases and J by 3 bases, with 13 bases between. CDR1 is MDHEN and CDR2 is SYDVKM in the germline V gene. The CDR3 is 14 residues long. This CDR3 reads CASRGDSYTGELFF. Here the CDR3 DNA reads TGTGCCAGCCGGGGCGACAGCTACACCGGGGAGCTGTTTTTT.

The V gene is TRBV28, the J gene TRBJ2-4; a possible D gene is TRBD1 (6 bases). Germline V CDR1 and CDR2: MDHEN, SYDVKM. Trimming removed 3 bases from V and 6 bases from J, with 12 bases in between. The CDR3 sequence is 14 residues long. The CDR3: CASSLYQGINIQYF. In nucleotides, the CDR3 is TGTGCCAGCAGTTTGTACCAGGGGATAAACATTCAGTACTTC. The variable domain in full, completed from reference TRBV28 and TRBJ2-4, reads DVKVTQSSRYLVKRTGEKVFLECVQDMDHENMFWYRQDPGLGLRLIYFSYDVKMKEKGDIPEGYSVSREKKERFSLILESASTNQTSMYLCASSLYQGINIQYFGAGTRLSVL.

This clonotype has a handful of counts. The rearrangement uses TRBV7-6 and TRBJ2-1; 10 positions agree with TRBD1. The CDR3 runs 15 residues. V dropped 5 bases and J dropped 7; count of bases not matched to a gene: 8. Germline V gives CDR1 SGHVS, CDR2 FNYEAQ. This CDR3 reads CASSPPLDRGNEQFF. In DNA form, the CDR3 reads TGTGCCAGCAGCCCCCCTCTGGACAGGGGGAATGAGCAGTTCTTC.

This clonotype was picked up many times. This rearrangement joins TRBV6-1 to TRBJ2-7; 9 bases agree with TRBD1. CDR1 is MNHNS, CDR2 SASEGT, per germline. Trimming took 6 bases from V and 3 from J; bases not matched to a gene: 6. This CDR3 is built from 14 residues. The CDR3 region is CASRTGTGFYEQYF. In nucleotides, the CDR3 is TGTGCCAGCAGGACCGGGACAGGGTTCTACGAGCAGTACTTC.

For this clonotype: The junction and the germline gene differ at one end; a read error may be behind it. This chain links TRBV7-9 with TRBJ2-2; TRBD2 matches 10 bases. There are 16 residues in the CDR3. CDR1 is SEHNR, CDR2 FQNEAQ, per germline (reference sequence). The CDR3 here is CASNLSGRANTGELFF. The CDR3, as DNA: TGTGCCAGCAACTTAAGCGGGAGGGCCAACACCGGGGAGCTGTTTTTT.

This clonotype was observed at least ten times. The J gene is TRBJ1-1, the V gene TRBV19, with D possibly being TRBD1 (6 bases). This CDR3 contains 11 residues. The germline CDR1 and CDR2 sequences are LNHDA and SQIVND (reference sequence). V lost 9 bases and J lost 4, with 9 bases in between. The CDR3 DNA is TGTGCCAGCCTGACAGGCACTGAAGCTTTCTTT. Translated, it gives CASLTGTEAFF.

Ten or more counts support this clonotype. V is TRBV7-2 and J is TRBJ2-3; D is unresolved. The CDR3 loop spans 11 amino acids. Trimming took off 2 bases at V and 5 bases at J, with 2 bases between the two ends. Germline V gives CDR1 SGHTA, CDR2 FQGNSA. The CDR3 region has the DNA TGTGCCAGCAGCTTACTAGATACGCAGTATTTT. The encoded protein is CASSLLDTQYF.